This T cell receptor (beta chain) was sequenced for a study of control samples from healthy donors and cancer patients. A note on this clone: The same CDR3 can be traced to other DNA sequences in this sample.

Profiled with immunoSEQ multiplex PCR; TCRdb holds only in-frame clones, not every one. The sample has under 200,000 clones; about 94% are singletons. Sequenced sample: blood. The TCR originated in a woman aged 40 to 55 in good health.

As DNA, the CDR3 is TGTGCCAGCAGCTTAACCGGGGACACTGAAGCTTTCTTT. Translation gives CASSLTGDTEAFF. The chain uses TRBV7-3 and TRBJ1-1; D unclear. Germline V gene sequence: CDR1 SGHTA, CDR2 FQGTGA. CDR3 size: 13 residues. With 0 bases removed from V and 3 bases from J, the gap between germline ends came to 5 bases.